These 28 T cell receptor beta chains were all obtained from the same sample, sequenced in a study of early T cells in non-severe SARS-CoV-2 infection. Via MiXCR, TCRdb re-called the 5' RACE reads, giving one row per CDR3 protein. The sample shows about 22,000 distinct CDR3 sequences, 4.5% to 5% of them seen only once. The specimen sequenced was whole blood. These receptors were collected from an adult who was a healthcare worker with PCR-confirmed SARS-CoV-2 infection or an uninfected control (not recorded which).

In its sample, this clonotype was seen many times. The V call is TRBV29-1, the J call TRBJ1-1; no clear D gene. CDR1 is SQVTM, CDR2 ANQGSEA, per germline. V was cut by 5 bases and J by 4 bases, with 23 bases left in between. The CDR3 is 16 amino acids. This CDR3 is CSVSPFGGGPLTEAFF. In nucleotides, the CDR3 is TGCAGCGTTTCGCCCTTCGGTGGAGGGCCCCTCACTGAAGCTTTCTTT.

This clonotype appeared a few times. V and J are TRBV18 and TRBJ2-7, with a weak D call TRBD1 (8 bases). Germline assignment: CDR1 KGHSH and CDR2 LQKENI. This CDR3 spans 15 amino acids. Between the trimmed V and J ends, which lost 3 bases and 2 bases, there was a span of 14 bases. The CDR3 sequence is CASSPGQGGTYEQYF. CDR3 sequence (DNA): TGTGCCAGCTCACCCGGACAGGGAGGGACCTACGAGCAGTACTTC.

This clonotype was seen ten or more times. CDR3 loop: CASSQEAGVLSSKYF. The CDR3, as DNA: TGCGCCAGCAGCCAAGAAGCGGGGGTATTATCGAGCAAGTACTTC. This sequence joins TRBV4-3 and TRBJ2-7, with 8 positions matching TRBD2. After removal of 0 bases from V and 11 bases from J, the junction contained 12 bases not matched to a gene. Looked up from germline, CDR1 is LGHNA and CDR2 is YSLEER. CDR3 length equals 15 residues.

This clonotype has a handful of counts. The rearrangement uses TRBV6-2 or TRBV6-3 and TRBJ2-3; no definite D call. The ends were cut back, 2 bases at V and 4 bases at J, with 16 bases in the middle. CDR3 size: 16 residues. CDR1 is MNHEY and CDR2 is SVGEGT in the germline V gene. In DNA form, the CDR3 reads TGTGCCAGCAGTTACCGGGTCTCGACCATGCCAGATACGCAGTATTTT. It encodes CASSYRVSTMPDTQYF.

Ten or more counts support this clonotype. V usage is TRBV27 and J usage is TRBJ2-2; perhaps D is TRBD1 or TRBD2 (6 bases each). CDR1 is MNHEY, CDR2 SMNVEV, per germline (reference sequence). The V end lost 6 bases, the J end lost 4 bases, and 12 bases lay between the germline ends. CDR3 length equals 14 residues. DNA for the CDR3: TGTGCCAGCAGATGGGGGGCCAGCACCGGGGAGCTGTTTTTT. Protein: CASRWGASTGELFF.

This clonotype was detected many times. The chain links TRBV7-9 to TRBJ1-1; maybe TRBD1 (5 bases). The CDR3 has 12 amino acids. The germline V gene encodes CDR1 SEHNR and CDR2 FQNEAQ (reference sequence). Trimming shortened V by 8 bases and J by 10 bases, and 17 bases separated the two germline ends. The CDR3 protein is CASALGARGAFF. For the CDR3, the DNA is TGTGCCAGCGCCCTTGGGGCGAGAGGAGCTTTCTTT. Full variable domain (outside the CDR3, taken from reference TRBV7-9 and TRBJ1-1): DTGVSQNPRHKITKRGQNVTFRCDPISEHNRLYWYRQTLGQGPEFLTYFQNEAQLEKSRLLSDRFSAERPKGSFSTLEIQRTEQGDSAMYLCASALGARGAFFGQGTRLTVV.

This clonotype is judged medium-sized. This chain's CDR3 is CASSQDTGPGLGGPDTQYF. CDR3 DNA: TGTGCCAGCAGCCAAGACACTGGGCCGGGACTAGGCGGACCAGATACGCAGTATTTT. The rearrangement joins TRBV3-1 to TRBJ2-3, with 8 nucleotides matching TRBD2. Germline V gene lookup returns CDR1 LGHDT and CDR2 YNNKEL (reference sequence). Trimming took 0 bases from V and 4 from J; bases not matched to a gene: 15. The CDR3 consists of 19 residues.

This clonotype was counted at least ten times. This chain's CDR3 is CASSVVPGSETQYF. CDR3 DNA: TGTGCCAGCAGCGTAGTTCCGGGTTCTGAGACCCAGTACTTC. This rearrangement joins TRBV9 to TRBJ2-5; D gene unclear. Deletions cut 0 bases from V and 5 bases from J, with 11 bases between. The germline V gene encodes CDR1 SGDLS and CDR2 YYNGEE. CDR3 length equals 14 residues.

This clonotype was detected only a few times. The gene calls are TRBV7-2 and TRBJ1-1; possibly TRBD1 for D (5 bases). The germline V gene has CDR1 SGHTA and CDR2 FQGNSA. Trimming stripped 2 bases from V and 4 bases from J, with 14 bases between. The CDR3 runs 15 residues. The DNA of the CDR3 is TGTGCCAGCAGCTTAATGACAGTTCTGGGCACTGAAGCTTTCTTT. Its protein product is CASSLMTVLGTEAFF.

At least ten counts were recorded for this clonotype. The chain has TRBV7-9 and TRBJ2-7, with TRBD2 matching 10 bases. With 0 bases clipped from V and 3 bases from J, the junction kept 2 bases outside the gene matches. Germline CDR1 and CDR2: SEHNR and FQNEAQ (reference sequence). The CDR3 covers 15 residues. The DNA of the CDR3 is TGTGCCAGCAGCTTAGCCCCTAGCGGGGGCTACGAGCAGTACTTC. This sequence encodes CASSLAPSGGYEQYF. The entire variable domain, with the rest obtained from reference TRBV7-9 and TRBJ2-7, is as follows: DTGVSQNPRHKITKRGQNVTFRCDPISEHNRLYWYRQTLGQGPEFLTYFQNEAQLEKSRLLSDRFSAERPKGSFSTLEIQRTEQGDSAMYLCASSLAPSGGYEQYFGPGTRLTVT.

This clonotype was seen repeatedly, ten times or more. The genes are TRBV28 and TRBJ1-2, with a tentative D call TRBD1 (6 bases). The CDR3 contains 15 residues. From germline, CDR1 is MDHEN and CDR2 SYDVKM. Trimming shortened V by 2 bases and J by 5 bases, and 15 bases separated the two germline ends. The CDR3 nucleotides read TGTGCCAGCAGTTTACGGGACAACCCTACGTATGGCTACACCTTC. Translation: CASSLRDNPTYGYTF.

At least ten counts were recorded for this clonotype. The V call is TRBV28, the J call TRBJ1-1; 9 positions match TRBD1. Germline values: CDR1 MDHEN, CDR2 SYDVKM. The CDR3 loop spans 15 amino acids. The V and J ends lost 4 bases and 6 bases, in that order; junction bases with no gene match: 9. CDR3 amino acids: CASSSQGAPAAEAFF. The CDR3 region has the DNA TGTGCCAGCAGTTCACAGGGGGCCCCCGCCGCTGAAGCTTTCTTT.

This clonotype was observed at least ten times. The chain combines TRBV4-2 with TRBJ2-2; TRBD2 matches 7 bases. The junction had 7 bases not matched to a gene; V was cut back by 2 bases and J by 4 bases. The CDR3 totals 16 residues. Germline CDR1 and CDR2: LGHNA and YNFKEQ. The CDR3 protein is CASSQLWGGGTGELFF. The CDR3, as DNA: TGTGCCAGCAGCCAACTATGGGGCGGGGGCACCGGGGAGCTGTTTTTT.

This clonotype was recorded at least ten times. V is TRBV7-8 and J is TRBJ2-7; D gene uncertain. Germline lookup yields CDR1 SGHVS and CDR2 FQNEAQ. This CDR3 has 15 amino acids. With 1 base removed from V and 3 bases from J, the gap between germline ends came to 13 bases. As DNA, the CDR3 is TGTGCCAGCAGCTTAGTACCCCGTTCCAGCTACGAGCAGTACTTC. Translation gives CASSLVPRSSYEQYF. Full variable domain (outside the CDR3, taken from reference TRBV7-8 and TRBJ2-7): GAGVSQSPRYKVAKRGQDVALRCDPISGHVSLFWYQQALGQGPEFLTYFQNEAQLDKSGLPSDRFFAERPEGSVSTLKIQRTQQEDSAVYLCASSLVPRSSYEQYFGPGTRLTVT.

The CDR3 reads CASSLLGTGLYEQYF. Written as DNA, the CDR3 is TGTGCCAGCAGCTTATTAGGGACAGGACTCTACGAGCAGTACTTC. The rearrangement links TRBV7-9 to TRBJ2-7, with 8 bases lining up with TRBD1. The CDR3 sequence is 15 residues long. Trimming took 2 bases from V and 3 from J; bases not matched to a gene: 6. Germline values: CDR1 SEHNR, CDR2 FQNEAQ (reference sequence).

The chain is built from TRBV20-1 and TRBJ2-3; possibly TRBD2 for D (5 bases). CDR1 and CDR2 from the germline V gene are DFQATT and SNEGSKA (reference sequence). The CDR3 runs to 11 residues. The V gene lost 4 bases and the J gene lost 11 bases, with 13 bases spanning the gap. The CDR3 spells CSAKYSGRQYF. The CDR3 DNA reads TGCAGTGCTAAGTATTCGGGGAGGCAGTATTTT.

About this clonotype itself: One end of the junction varies from germline; a read error may be responsible. V and J are TRBV9 and TRBJ2-3; D unclear. This CDR3 is built from 14 residues. Per germline, CDR1 SGDLS and CDR2 YYNGEE. The CDR3 nucleotides are TGCGCCAGCAGCGTACCCCCTCTCCAAGGTACGCAGTATTTT. This translates into CASSVPPLQGTQYF.

Worth noting for this clonotype: This may be a read error, as it is one base from a much larger clone. Here the CDR3 omits its conserved ending phenylalanine or tryptophan, so a read error is the likely source. The chain links TRBV7-9 to TRBJ2-2; D uncertain. CDR3 length equals 12 residues. Trimming shortened V by 6 bases and J by 4 bases, and 6 bases separated the two germline ends. CDR1 is SEHNR and CDR2 is FQNEAQ in the germline V gene (reference sequence). CDR3 coding DNA: TGTGCCAGCAGAAAAACCACCGGGGAGCTGTTTATT. Protein sequence: CASRKTTGELFI.

This clonotype was found many times. The chain joins TRBV19 to TRBJ1-1; 8 nucleotides match TRBD1. Germline CDR1 is LNHDA and CDR2 is SQIVND (reference sequence). The CDR3 is 16 amino acids. With 7 bases clipped from V and 5 bases from J, the junction kept 15 bases outside the gene matches. The CDR3, as DNA: TGTGCCAGTACGGGTTGGTTGACAGGGGACCCGACTGAAGCTTTCTTT. Amino acids: CASTGWLTGDPTEAFF. Variable domain in full (rest from reference TRBV19 and TRBJ1-1): DGGITQSPKYLFRKEGQNVTLSCEQNLNHDAMYWYRQDPGQGLRLIYYSQIVNDFQKGDIAEGYSVSREKKESFPLTVTSAQKNPTAFYLCASTGWLTGDPTEAFFGQGTRLTVV.

Many counts were recorded for this clonotype. The V call is TRBV3-1, the J call TRBJ1-1; D is uncertain. The CDR3 sequence is 15 residues long. CDR1 and CDR2 (germline): LGHDT, YNNKEL (reference sequence). The V and J ends lost 1 base and 4 bases respectively, with 13 bases between them. The CDR3 spells CASSQGFTDATEAFF. The CDR3 bases are TGTGCCAGCAGCCAAGGATTCACGGACGCCACTGAAGCTTTCTTT.

This clonotype occurred many times. The CDR3 DNA is TGTGCCAGCAGCCCTACAGGGGTACGCGAGCAGTACTTC. Amino acid sequence: CASSPTGVREQYF. The V and J genes are TRBV7-9 and TRBJ2-7; 7 positions match TRBD1. Trimming at V came to 5 bases and at J to 6 bases, leaving 7 bases not matched to a gene. The CDR3 consists of 13 residues. Per germline, CDR1 SEHNR and CDR2 FQNEAQ (reference sequence).

This clonotype has more than one count but fewer than ten. The rearrangement uses TRBV5-1 and TRBJ2-7; D is undetermined. The CDR3 length is 12 residues. The germline V gene encodes CDR1 SGHRS and CDR2 YFSETQ. Trimming removed 0 bases at V and 2 bases at J, with 3 bases between. The CDR3 loop reads CASSLGAYEQYF. The CDR3 bases are TGCGCCAGCAGCTTGGGGGCCTACGAGCAGTACTTC. The variable domain in full, completed from reference TRBV5-1 and TRBJ2-7, reads KAGVTQTPRYLIKTRGQQVTLSCSPISGHRSVSWYQQTPGQGLQFLFEYFSETQRNKGNFPGRFSGRQFSNSRSEMNVSTLELGDSALYLCASSLGAYEQYFGPGTRLTVT.

This clonotype was seen repeatedly, ten times or more. The V call is TRBV4-3, the J call TRBJ2-1; D is ambiguous. Germline CDR1 and CDR2: LGHNA and YSLEER. The CDR3 runs 19 residues. Between the trimmed V and J ends, which lost 0 bases and 0 bases, there was a span of 18 bases. As DNA, the CDR3 is TGCGCCAGCAGCCAAGACTTTTTAAGGGCCAAAAGCTCCTACAATGAGCAGTTCTTC. Protein sequence: CASSQDFLRAKSSYNEQFF.

Many counts were recorded for this clonotype. In DNA form, the CDR3 reads TGTGCCAGCAGCCAAAACCTCGGTGATACGCAGTATTTT. It is translated as CASSQNLGDTQYF. This chain joins TRBV3-1 and TRBJ2-3; D remains unclear. V dropped 2 bases and J dropped 6 bases, with 9 bases sitting between them. The germline V gene has CDR1 LGHDT and CDR2 YNNKEL (reference sequence). CDR3 length equals 13 residues.

This clonotype was counted ten times or more. The chain joins TRBV7-6 to TRBJ2-3; maybe TRBD2 (7 bases). The CDR3 extends over 18 amino acids. Trimming shortened V by 3 bases and J by 6 bases, and 25 bases separated the two germline ends. Looked up from germline, CDR1 is SGHVS and CDR2 is FNYEAQ. Here the CDR3 reads CASSLVGSAGAGLDTQYF. Written as DNA, the CDR3 is TGTGCCAGCAGCTTGGTAGGAAGCGCGGGGGCGGGACTGGATACGCAGTATTTT.

The V gene is TRBV13, the J gene TRBJ2-6; D perhaps matches TRBD1 (6 bases). Trimming cost V 4 bases and J 0 bases, with 16 bases left between them. The germline CDR1 and CDR2 sequences are PRHDT and FYEKMQ (reference sequence). CDR3 length: 18 amino acids. CDR3 nucleotide sequence: TGTGCCAGCAGCTCACAGGGACCCTATAGCTCTGGGGCCAACGTCCTGACTTTC. Its translation: CASSSQGPYSSGANVLTF.

This clonotype was recorded many times. The V call is TRBV27, the J call TRBJ2-7; TRBD1 agrees at 10 bases. Germline assignment: CDR1 MNHEY and CDR2 SMNVEV (reference sequence). The V segment lost 2 bases and the J segment 6 bases; nucleotides outside the gene matches: 4. The CDR3 covers 14 residues. As DNA, the CDR3 is TGTGCCAGCAGTTTAAGGGGGACAGGGGCCGAGCAGTACTTC. It encodes CASSLRGTGAEQYF.

This clonotype has at least ten counts. The V and J genes are TRBV19 and TRBJ2-5, with TRBD1 matching 7 bases. This CDR3 comprises 14 residues. The V gene's germline CDR1 is LNHDA and CDR2 SQIVND (reference sequence). Trimming removed 6 bases from V and 6 bases from J; junction bases left unmatched: 10. CDR3 nucleotide sequence: TGTGCCAGTAGGGCCGGACAGGACGTACAGACCCAGTACTTC. Amino acid sequence: CASRAGQDVQTQYF.